A single sample is the source of the 13 T cell receptor beta chains below, sequenced in a study of blood T cell repertoires in COVID-19. The table came from immunoSEQ multiplex PCR; TCRdb's copy has only in-frame clones and leaves some out. The sample holds just over 300,000 clones, over 75% seen once. Sequenced input: PBMCs or T cells enriched from blood (not recorded which). The receptors were sampled from a man aged 25 to 40 who had recovered from COVID-19.

The rearrangement uses TRBV25-1 and TRBJ2-5; 7 nucleotides match TRBD1. Losses at the gene ends were 3 bases for V and 2 bases for J; bases not matched to a gene: 6. The length of the CDR3 is 15 residues. CDR1 and CDR2 from the germline V gene are MGHDK and SYGVNS. The CDR3 DNA sequence: TGTGCCAGCAGTGACCGGGACAGAAGTCAAGAGACCCAGTACTTC. Its translation is CASSDRDRSQETQYF.

The CDR3 sequence: CASIATGGGYEQYF. The DNA for the CDR3 is TGTGCCAGCATCGCCACGGGGGGGGGCTACGAGCAGTACTTC. J is TRBJ2-7 and V is TRBV28, with TRBD2 identical over 8 bases. Germline trimming cut 7 bases from V and 3 bases from J; bases unmatched to any gene: 8. The germline V gene has CDR1 MDHEN and CDR2 SYDVKM. The CDR3 sequence is 14 residues long.

This rearrangement joins TRBV29-1 to TRBJ1-1; D is undetermined. The V end lost 1 base, the J end lost 1 base, and 7 bases lay between the germline ends. This CDR3 has 13 residues. Per germline, CDR1 SQVTM and CDR2 ANQGSEA. For the CDR3, the DNA is TGCAGCGTTGAAGTACATCCGAACACTGAAGCTTTCTTT. It encodes CSVEVHPNTEAFF.

This chain links TRBV5-1 with TRBJ1-1; D is unclear. The CDR3 is 17 amino acids. V was pared by 4 bases and J by 0 bases, with 19 bases between. Germline CDR1 and CDR2: SGHRS and YFSETQ. The CDR3 protein is CASSALGGPRMNTEAFF. Written as DNA, the CDR3 is TGCGCCAGCAGCGCACTGGGAGGGCCCAGGATGAACACTGAAGCTTTCTTT.

The chain recombines TRBV24-1 with TRBJ2-3; possibly TRBD1 for D (7 bases). V lost 4 bases and J lost 0, with 16 bases in between. The CDR3 sequence is 17 residues long. The V gene's germline CDR1 is KGHDR and CDR2 SFDVKD. The CDR3 sequence is CATSDQEGQFSTDTQYF. CDR3 nucleotide sequence: TGTGCCACCAGTGACCAGGAGGGACAGTTCAGCACAGATACGCAGTATTTT.

V usage is TRBV21-1 and J usage is TRBJ1-6. TRBV21-1 is a pseudogene. The CDR3 is 16 amino acids. The CDR3 sequence: CASSKDVSSYNSPLHF. CDR3 DNA: TGTGCCAGCAGCAAAGACGTTAGCTCCTATAATTCACCCCTCCACTTT.

A few counts support this clone. The chain employs TRBV25-1 and TRBJ1-4, with no clear D. The CDR3 runs to 14 residues. CDR1 and CDR2 from the germline V gene are MGHDK and SYGVNS. V was clipped by 1 base and J by 0 bases, with 3 bases between them. CDR3 nucleotide sequence: TGTGCCAGCAGTGAATCCGCAACTAATGAAAAACTGTTTTTT. Protein: CASSESATNEKLFF.

This rearrangement joins TRBV11-3 to TRBJ2-1; perhaps TRBD2 as D (6 bases). Germline V gene sequence: CDR1 SGHNT, CDR2 YENEEA. The CDR3 sequence is 13 residues long. Trimming removed 1 base at V and 9 bases at J, with 10 bases between. This chain's CDR3 is CASSLGEAGEQFF. The CDR3 DNA is TGTGCCAGCAGCTTAGGGGAGGCGGGTGAGCAGTTCTTC.

This sequence joins TRBV5-1 and TRBJ2-3, with D perhaps matching TRBD2 (6 bases). Germline V gene sequence: CDR1 SGHRS, CDR2 YFSETQ. V was pared by 4 bases and J by 5 bases, with 17 bases between. CDR3 length: 15 residues. CDR3 DNA: TGCGCCAGCAGCCGGGGGACGGATGGTGTAGATACGCAGTATTTT. This codes for CASSRGTDGVDTQYF. Based on the CDR3 plus reference TRBV5-1 and TRBJ2-3, the full variable domain is KAGVTQTPRYLIKTRGQQVTLSCSPISGHRSVSWYQQTPGQGLQFLFEYFSETQRNKGNFPGRFSGRQFSNSRSEMNVSTLELGDSALYLCASSRGTDGVDTQYFGPGTRLTVL.

J is TRBJ1-1 and V is TRBV4-1, with D hard to call. The V gene lost 2 bases and the J gene lost 3 bases, with 10 bases spanning the gap. Germline CDR1 MGHRA, CDR2 YSYEKL. The CDR3 runs 14 residues. The CDR3 is CASSQNPGYTEAFF. The CDR3 DNA sequence: TGCGCCAGCAGCCAAAATCCGGGGTACACTGAAGCTTTCTTT.

The V gene is TRBV2, the J gene TRBJ2-4; the D is unclear. Per germline, CDR1 SNHLY and CDR2 FYNNEI. CDR3 length equals 14 residues. V was clipped by 3 bases and J by 3 bases, with 9 bases between them. CDR3 protein: CASSDSVGKNIQYF. In DNA form, the CDR3 reads TGTGCCAGCAGTGATTCGGTCGGCAAAAACATTCAGTACTTC.

The gene calls are TRBV7-9 and TRBJ2-7; perhaps TRBD1 as D (6 bases). This CDR3 is built from 15 residues. V shed 4 bases and J shed 6 bases, with 19 bases lying between them. Germline CDR1 SEHNR, CDR2 FQNEAQ (reference sequence). The CDR3 here is CASSSSGDPRGEQYF. Written as DNA, the CDR3 is TGTGCCAGCAGCTCCTCAGGGGATCCTAGAGGCGAGCAGTACTTC. The full variable domain, in which reference TRBV7-9 and TRBJ2-7 provide the parts outside the CDR3, is DTGVSQNPRHKITKRGQNVTFRCDPISEHNRLYWYRQTLGQGPEFLTYFQNEAQLEKSRLLSDRFSAERPKGSFSTLEIQRTEQGDSAMYLCASSSSGDPRGEQYFGPGTRLTVT.

This chain links TRBV28 with TRBJ2-3, with unresolved D. Trimming left V 5 bases short and J 0 bases short, with 3 bases between. This CDR3 has 12 amino acids. Germline CDR1 and CDR2: MDHEN and SYDVKM. The CDR3 here is CASSTSTDTQYF. The CDR3 region has the DNA TGTGCCAGCAGTACTAGCACAGATACGCAGTATTTT.